This TCR beta chain emerged from a study of T cells in Graves' hyperthyroidism and ophthalmopathy. Notes on the study in general: Ophthalmopathy was distinguished from stable hyperthyroidism by 13 V-J signatures.

This clonotype was counted ten times or more. Its antigen remains unknown. Template material for amplifying TCR beta CDR3 regions consisted of RNA transcripts. The HTBI set primed first-round TCR CDR3 RT-PCR. Via MiXCR, TCRdb re-called the multiplex PCR reads, giving one row per CDR3 protein. The sample shows roughly 290,000 distinct CDR3 sequences, roughly 15% of them seen only once. Trimming left V 3 bases short and J 4 bases short, with 25 bases between. Looked up from germline, CDR1 is SQVTM and CDR2 is ANQGSEA. The CDR3 loop spans 18 amino acids. A lack of ophthalmopathy progression within 18 months defined stable Graves' hyperthyroidism. Every diagnosis used clinical symptoms, serum thyroxine and TRAb, thyroid ultrasound and orbital computed tomography. Fresh peripheral blood, approximately 10 ml, yielded the PBMCs.

The specimen sequenced was blood. The sequence came from a woman aged 40 to 50 with Graves' hyperthyroidism. This chain uses TRBV29-1 with TRBJ2-1, with D possibly being TRBD2 (5 bases). As DNA, the CDR3 is TGCAGCGTTGACGGAGTGGAGATCGAAAGAGGGCCATACAATGAGCAGTTCTTC. It is translated as CSVDGVEIERGPYNEQFF.